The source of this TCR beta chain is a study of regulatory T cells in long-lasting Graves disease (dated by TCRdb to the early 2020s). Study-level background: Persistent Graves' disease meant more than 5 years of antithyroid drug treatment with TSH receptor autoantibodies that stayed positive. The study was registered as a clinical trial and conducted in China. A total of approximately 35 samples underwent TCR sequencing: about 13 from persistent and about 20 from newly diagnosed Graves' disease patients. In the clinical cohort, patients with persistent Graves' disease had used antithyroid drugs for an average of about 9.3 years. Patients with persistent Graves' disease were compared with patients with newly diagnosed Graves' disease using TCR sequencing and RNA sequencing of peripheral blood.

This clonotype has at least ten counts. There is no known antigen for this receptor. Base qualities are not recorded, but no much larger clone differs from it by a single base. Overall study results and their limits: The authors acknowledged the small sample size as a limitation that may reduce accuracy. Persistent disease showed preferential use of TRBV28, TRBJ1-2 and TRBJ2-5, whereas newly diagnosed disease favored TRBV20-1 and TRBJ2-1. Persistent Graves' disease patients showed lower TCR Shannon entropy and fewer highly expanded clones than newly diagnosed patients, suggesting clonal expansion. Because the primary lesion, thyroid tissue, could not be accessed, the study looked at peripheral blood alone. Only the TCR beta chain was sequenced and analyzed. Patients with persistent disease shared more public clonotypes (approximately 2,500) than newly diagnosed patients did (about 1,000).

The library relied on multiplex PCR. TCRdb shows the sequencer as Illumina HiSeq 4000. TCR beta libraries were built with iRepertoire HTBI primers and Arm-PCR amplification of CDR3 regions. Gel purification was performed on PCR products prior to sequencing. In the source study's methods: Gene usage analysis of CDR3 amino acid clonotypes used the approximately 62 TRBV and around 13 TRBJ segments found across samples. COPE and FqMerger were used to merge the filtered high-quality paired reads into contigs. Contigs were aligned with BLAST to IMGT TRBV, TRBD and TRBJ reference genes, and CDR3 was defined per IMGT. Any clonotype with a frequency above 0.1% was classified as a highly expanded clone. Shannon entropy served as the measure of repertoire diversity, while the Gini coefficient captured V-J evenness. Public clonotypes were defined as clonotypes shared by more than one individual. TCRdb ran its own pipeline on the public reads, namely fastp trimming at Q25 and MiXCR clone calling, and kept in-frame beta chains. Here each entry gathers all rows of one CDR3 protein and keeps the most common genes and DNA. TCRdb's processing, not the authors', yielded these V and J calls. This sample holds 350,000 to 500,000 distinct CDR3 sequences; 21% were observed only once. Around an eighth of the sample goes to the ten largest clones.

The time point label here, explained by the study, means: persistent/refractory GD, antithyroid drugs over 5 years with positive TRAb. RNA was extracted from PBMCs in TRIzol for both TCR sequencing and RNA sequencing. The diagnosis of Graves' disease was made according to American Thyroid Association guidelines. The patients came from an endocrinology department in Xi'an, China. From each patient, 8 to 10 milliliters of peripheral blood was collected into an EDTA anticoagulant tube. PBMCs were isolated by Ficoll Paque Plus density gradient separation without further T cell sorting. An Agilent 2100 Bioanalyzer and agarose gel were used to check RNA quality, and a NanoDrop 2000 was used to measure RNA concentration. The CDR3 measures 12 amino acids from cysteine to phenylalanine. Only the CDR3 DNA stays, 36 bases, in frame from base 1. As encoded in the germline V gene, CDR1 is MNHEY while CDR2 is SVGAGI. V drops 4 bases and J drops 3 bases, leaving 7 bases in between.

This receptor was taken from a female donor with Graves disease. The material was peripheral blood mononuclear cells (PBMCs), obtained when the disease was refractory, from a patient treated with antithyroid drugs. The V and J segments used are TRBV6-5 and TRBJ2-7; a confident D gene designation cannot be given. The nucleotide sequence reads TGTGCCAGCAGTTTTAACCTCTACGAGCAGTACTTC. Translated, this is CASSFNLYEQYF.